These T cell receptor beta chains were read from a single sample in a study of blood T cell repertoires in COVID-19. Using immunoSEQ multiplex PCR, the repertoire was profiled, and TCRdb retains in-frame clones only, with some absent. The sample shows under 350,000 clones, around nine tenths of them seen only once. Sequencing was carried out using peripheral blood. These TCRs come from a man aged 40-49 years with acute or convalescent COVID-19. Both conserved end residues are part of each CDR3. The D gene is left open where the match is weak. The listing skips clone size in some rows; elsewhere it reads once, few, many or a size class.

V gene,J gene,D gene,clone size,CDR3 protein,CDR3 DNA
TRBV6-5,TRBJ2-7,-,-,CASCRGPTYEQYF,TGTGCCAGCTGTAGAGGGCCGACCTACGAGCAGTACTTC
TRBV30,TRBJ1-1,-,once,CAWDRGEAEAFF,TGTGCCTGGGACCGGGGAGAGGCTGAAGCTTTCTTT
TRBV7-8,TRBJ2-7,-,once,CASSFSMTYEQYF,TGTGCCAGCAGCTTTAGCATGACCTACGAGCAGTACTTC
TRBV24-1,TRBJ2-1,TRBD2,-,CATSDVTSGSYNEQFF,TGTGCCACCAGTGATGTAACTAGCGGCTCCTACAATGAGCAGTTCTTC
TRBV10-2,TRBJ1-1,-,-,CASSDRGRGDTEAFF,TGCGCCAGCAGTGATCGGGGTCGTGGGGACACTGAAGCTTTCTTT
TRBV10-2,TRBJ1-1,-,-,CASSHVTGGILEAFF,TGCGCCAGCAGTCATGTAACGGGAGGGATACTTGAAGCTTTCTTT
TRBV18,TRBJ2-7,TRBD1,-,CASSRTGTGISYEQYF,TGTGCCAGCTCACGGACCGGGACAGGAATTTCCTACGAGCAGTACTTC
TRBV27,TRBJ1-5,-,-,CASSLGTNQPQHF,TGTGCCAGCAGTTTAGGGACAAATCAGCCCCAGCATTTT
TRBV6-4,TRBJ1-5,-,-,CASRSTAYSNQPQHF,TGTGCCAGCAGATCGACAGCTTATAGCAATCAGCCCCAGCATTTT
TRBV27,TRBJ1-2,-,-,CASSPPRGYGYTF,TGTGCCAGCAGCCCCCCTCGGGGATATGGCTACACCTTC
TRBV2,TRBJ2-3,TRBD1,-,CASSARQGDGYTQYF,TGTGCCAGCAGTGCTCGCCAGGGGGATGGATATACGCAGTATTTT
TRBV10-2,TRBJ2-1,-,-,CASSLGLDYNEQFF,TGCGCCAGCAGCCTGGGACTTGACTACAATGAGCAGTTCTTC
TRBV23-1,TRBJ1-6,TRBD1,-,CASSHRRQGVGNSPLHF,TGCGCCAGCAGTCACCGAAGACAGGGGGTGGGTAATTCACCCCTCCACTTT
TRBV20-1,TRBJ2-1,-,-,CSASGRGLNEQFF,TGCAGTGCTAGTGGGAGGGGGCTAAATGAGCAGTTCTTC
TRBV18,TRBJ1-3,-,-,CASSPRDLERKTIYF,TGTGCCAGCTCACCACGTGATCTAGAGAGGAAGACCATATATTTT
TRBV11-2,TRBJ2-1,-,-,CASSLLMGANEQFF,TGTGCCAGCAGCCTCCTTATGGGGGCAAATGAGCAGTTCTTC